This T cell receptor beta chain stems from a study of radiotherapy plus CTLA-4 blockade in lung cancer. Study outcomes and limitations: An expansion of tumor-derived TCR clones occurred in blood after radiotherapy plus ipilimumab.

This clone was counted only a few times. Its antigen is not identified. V lost 4 bases and J lost 5, with 11 bases in between. This CDR3 contains 13 residues. Germline V gene data show CDR1 as MDHEN and CDR2 as SYDVKM. Assay used: immunoSEQ multiplex PCR; TCRdb lists only in-frame clones, some missing. The sample shows tens of thousands of clones, approximately 84% of them seen only once. Focal radiation with ipilimumab CTLA-4 blockade was given to patients with chemo-refractory metastatic non-small-cell lung cancer. The sample consisted of peripheral blood, taken from a patient treated with radiotherapy plus ipilimumab. This clonotype originated in a human donor with non-small cell lung cancer whose response to radiotherapy plus ipilimumab could not be evaluated. This chain connects TRBV28 to TRBJ1-2; D call uncertain. Here the CDR3 DNA reads TGTGCCAGCAGTTCTCCTAACGGTTATGGCTACACCTTC. This sequence encodes CASSSPNGYGYTF.